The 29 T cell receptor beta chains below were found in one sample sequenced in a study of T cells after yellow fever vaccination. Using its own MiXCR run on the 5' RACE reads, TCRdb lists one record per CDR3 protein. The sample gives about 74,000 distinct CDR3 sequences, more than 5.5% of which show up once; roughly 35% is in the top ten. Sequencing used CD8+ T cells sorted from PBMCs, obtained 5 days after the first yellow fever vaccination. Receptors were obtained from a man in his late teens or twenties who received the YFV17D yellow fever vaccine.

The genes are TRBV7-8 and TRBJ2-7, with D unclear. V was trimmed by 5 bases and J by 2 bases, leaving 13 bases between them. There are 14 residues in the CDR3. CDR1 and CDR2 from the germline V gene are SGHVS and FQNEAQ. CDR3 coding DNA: TGTGCCAGCAGCCCTCACCTAGGGACCTACGAGCAGTACGTC. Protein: CASSPHLGTYEQYV.

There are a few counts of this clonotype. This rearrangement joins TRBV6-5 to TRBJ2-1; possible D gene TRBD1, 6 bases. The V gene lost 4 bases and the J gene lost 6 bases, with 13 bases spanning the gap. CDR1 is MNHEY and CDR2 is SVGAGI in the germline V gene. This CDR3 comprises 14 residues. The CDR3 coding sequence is TGTGCCAGCAGTTTTGACAGAGGGGGCAATGAGCAGTTCTTC. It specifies CASSFDRGGNEQFF.

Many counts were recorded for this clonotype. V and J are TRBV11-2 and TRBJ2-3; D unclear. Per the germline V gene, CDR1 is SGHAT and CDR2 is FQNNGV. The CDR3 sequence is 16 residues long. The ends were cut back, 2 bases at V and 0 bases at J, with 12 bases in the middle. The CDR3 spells CASSLLGLTSTDTQYF. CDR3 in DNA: TGTGCCAGCAGCTTACTCGGGCTTACTAGCACAGATACGCAGTATTTT. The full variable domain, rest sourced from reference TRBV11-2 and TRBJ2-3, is EAGVAQSPRYKIIEKRQSVAFWCNPISGHATLYWYQQILGQGPKLLIQFQNNGVVDDSQLPKDRFSAERLKGVDSTLKIQPAKLEDSAVYLCASSLLGLTSTDTQYFGPGTRLTVL.

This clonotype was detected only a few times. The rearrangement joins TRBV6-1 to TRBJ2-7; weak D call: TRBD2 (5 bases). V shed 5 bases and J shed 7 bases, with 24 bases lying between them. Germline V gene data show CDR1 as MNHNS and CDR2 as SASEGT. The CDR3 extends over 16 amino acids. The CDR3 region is CASSQTSGTSIPEQYV. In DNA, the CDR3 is TGTGCCAGCAGTCAAACTTCGGGCACTAGTATTCCGGAGCAGTACGTC.

Written as DNA, the CDR3 is TGTGCCAGCGGACAAAGTGGGAACTACGAGCAGTACTTC. Translation gives CASGQSGNYEQYF. The rearrangement uses TRBV6-2 or TRBV6-3 and TRBJ2-7; a possible D gene is TRBD1 (5 bases). The germline V gene has CDR1 MNHEY and CDR2 SVGEGT. With 8 bases removed from V and 3 bases from J, the gap between germline ends came to 14 bases. CDR3 size: 13 residues.

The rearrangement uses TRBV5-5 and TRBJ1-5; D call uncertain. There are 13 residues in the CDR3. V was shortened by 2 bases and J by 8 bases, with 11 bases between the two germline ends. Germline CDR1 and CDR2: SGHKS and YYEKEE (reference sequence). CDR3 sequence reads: CASSFYSQEPQHF. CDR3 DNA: TGTGCCAGCAGCTTTTATAGTCAAGAGCCCCAGCATTTT.

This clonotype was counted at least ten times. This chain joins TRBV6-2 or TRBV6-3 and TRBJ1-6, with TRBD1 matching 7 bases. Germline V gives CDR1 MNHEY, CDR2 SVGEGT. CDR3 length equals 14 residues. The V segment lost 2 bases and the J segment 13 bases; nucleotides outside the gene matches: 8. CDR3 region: CASSYTGQLSPLHF. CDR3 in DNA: TGTGCCAGCAGTTACACGGGACAGCTCTCGCCCCTCCACTTT.

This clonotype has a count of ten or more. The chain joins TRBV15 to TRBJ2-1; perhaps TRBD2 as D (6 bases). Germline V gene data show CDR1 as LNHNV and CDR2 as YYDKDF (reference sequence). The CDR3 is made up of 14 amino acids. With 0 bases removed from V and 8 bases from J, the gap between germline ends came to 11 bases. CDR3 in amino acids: CATSRDQRAHEQFF. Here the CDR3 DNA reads TGTGCCACCAGCAGAGATCAGCGGGCGCATGAGCAGTTCTTC.

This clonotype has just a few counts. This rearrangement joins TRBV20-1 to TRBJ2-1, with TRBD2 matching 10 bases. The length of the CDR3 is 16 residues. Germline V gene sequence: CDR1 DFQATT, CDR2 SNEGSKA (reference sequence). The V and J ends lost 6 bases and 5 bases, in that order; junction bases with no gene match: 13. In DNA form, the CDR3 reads TGCAGTGCGAAGAAAAAAGCGGGGGGGAGCCACAATGAGCAGTTCTTC. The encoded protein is CSAKKKAGGSHNEQFF.

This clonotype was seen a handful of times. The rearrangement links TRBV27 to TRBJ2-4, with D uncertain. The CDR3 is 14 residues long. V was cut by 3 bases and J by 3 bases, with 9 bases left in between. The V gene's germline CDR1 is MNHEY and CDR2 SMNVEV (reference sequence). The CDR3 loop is CASSFGPGKNIQYF. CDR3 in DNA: TGTGCCAGCAGTTTCGGCCCGGGCAAAAACATTCAGTACTTC.

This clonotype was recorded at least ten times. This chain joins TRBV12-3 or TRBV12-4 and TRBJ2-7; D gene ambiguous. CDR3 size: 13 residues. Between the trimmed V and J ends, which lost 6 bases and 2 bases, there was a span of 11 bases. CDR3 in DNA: TGTGCCAGCAGCCCTACTGGTCCCTACGAGCAGTACTTC. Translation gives CASSPTGPYEQYF.

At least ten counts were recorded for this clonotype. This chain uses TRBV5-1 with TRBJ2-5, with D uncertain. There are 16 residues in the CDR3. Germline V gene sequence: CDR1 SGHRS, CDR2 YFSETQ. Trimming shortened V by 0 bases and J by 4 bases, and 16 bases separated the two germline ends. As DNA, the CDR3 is TGCGCCAGCAGCTTGGATCCCGGCCAGAAGGGAGAGACCCAGTACTTC. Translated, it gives CASSLDPGQKGETQYF.

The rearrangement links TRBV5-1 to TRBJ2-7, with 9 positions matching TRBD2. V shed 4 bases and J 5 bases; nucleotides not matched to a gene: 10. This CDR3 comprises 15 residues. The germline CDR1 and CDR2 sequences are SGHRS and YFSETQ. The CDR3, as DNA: TGCGCCAGCAGCCTGACGGGACTAGCATTTGACGAGCAGTACTTC. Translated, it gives CASSLTGLAFDEQYF. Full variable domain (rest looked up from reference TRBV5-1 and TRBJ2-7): KAGVTQTPRYLIKTRGQQVTLSCSPISGHRSVSWYQQTPGQGLQFLFEYFSETQRNKGNFPGRFSGRQFSNSRSEMNVSTLELGDSALYLCASSLTGLAFDEQYFGPGTRLTVT.

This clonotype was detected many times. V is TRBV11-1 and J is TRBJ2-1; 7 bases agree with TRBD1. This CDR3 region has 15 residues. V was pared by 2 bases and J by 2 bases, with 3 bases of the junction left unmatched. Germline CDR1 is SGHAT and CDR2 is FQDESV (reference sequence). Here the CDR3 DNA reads TGTGCCAGCAGCTTATTCGGGACAGCCTACAATGAGCAGTTCTTC. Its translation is CASSLFGTAYNEQFF. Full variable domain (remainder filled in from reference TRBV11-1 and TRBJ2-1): EAEVAQSPRYKITEKSQAVAFWCDPISGHATLYWYRQILGQGPELLVQFQDESVVDDSQLPKDRFSAERLKGVDSTLKIQPAELGDSAMYLCASSLFGTAYNEQFFGPGTRLTVL.

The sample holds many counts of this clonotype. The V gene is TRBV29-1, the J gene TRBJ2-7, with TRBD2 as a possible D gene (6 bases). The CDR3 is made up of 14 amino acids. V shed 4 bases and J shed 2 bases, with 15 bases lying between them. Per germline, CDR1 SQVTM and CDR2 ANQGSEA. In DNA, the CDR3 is TGCAGCGTTGCGGAGGGCCGGGCGACCTACGAGCAGTACTTC. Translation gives CSVAEGRATYEQYF.

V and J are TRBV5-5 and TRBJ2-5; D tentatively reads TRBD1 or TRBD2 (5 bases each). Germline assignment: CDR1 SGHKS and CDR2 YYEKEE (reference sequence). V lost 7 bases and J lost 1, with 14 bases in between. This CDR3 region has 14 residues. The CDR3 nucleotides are TGTGCCAGCTGGAGAGAGGGGAGCCAAGAGACCCAGTACTTC. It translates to CASWREGSQETQYF.

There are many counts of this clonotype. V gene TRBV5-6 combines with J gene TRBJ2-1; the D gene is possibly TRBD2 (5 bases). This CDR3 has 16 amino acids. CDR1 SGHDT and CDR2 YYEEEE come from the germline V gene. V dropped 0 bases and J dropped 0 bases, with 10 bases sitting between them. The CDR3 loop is CASSLGEGSSYNEQFF. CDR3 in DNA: TGTGCCAGCAGCTTGGGTGAGGGAAGCTCCTACAATGAGCAGTTCTTC. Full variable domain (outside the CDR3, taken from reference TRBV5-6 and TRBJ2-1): DAGVTQSPTHLIKTRGQQVTLRCSPKSGHDTVSWYQQALGQGPQFIFQYYEEEERQRGNFPDRFSGHQFPNYSSELNVNALLLGDSALYLCASSLGEGSSYNEQFFGPGTRLTVL.

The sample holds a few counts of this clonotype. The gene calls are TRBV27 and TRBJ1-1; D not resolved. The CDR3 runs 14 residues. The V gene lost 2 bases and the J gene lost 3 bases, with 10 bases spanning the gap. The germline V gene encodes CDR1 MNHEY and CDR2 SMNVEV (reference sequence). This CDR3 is CASSLRGGHTEAFF. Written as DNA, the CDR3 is TGTGCCAGCAGTTTACGGGGAGGTCACACTGAAGCTTTCTTT.

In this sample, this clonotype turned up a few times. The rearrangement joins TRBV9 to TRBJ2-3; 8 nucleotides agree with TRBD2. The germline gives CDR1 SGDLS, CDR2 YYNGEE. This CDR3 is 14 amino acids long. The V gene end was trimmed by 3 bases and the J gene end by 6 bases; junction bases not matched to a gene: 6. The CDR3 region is CASSAGRGADTQYF. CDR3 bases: TGTGCCAGCAGCGCCGGGAGGGGAGCGGATACGCAGTATTTT.

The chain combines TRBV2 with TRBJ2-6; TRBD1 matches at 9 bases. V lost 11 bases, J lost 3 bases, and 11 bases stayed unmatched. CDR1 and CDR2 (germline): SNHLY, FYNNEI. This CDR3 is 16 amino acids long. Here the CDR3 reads CAVFGTGLYGANVLTF. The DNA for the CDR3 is TGTGCCGTCTTTGGGACAGGGCTTTATGGGGCCAACGTCCTGACTTTC.

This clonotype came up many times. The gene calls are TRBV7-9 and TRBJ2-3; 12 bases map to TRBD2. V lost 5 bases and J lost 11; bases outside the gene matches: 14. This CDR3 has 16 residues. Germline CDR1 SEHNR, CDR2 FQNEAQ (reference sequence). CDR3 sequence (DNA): TGTGCCAGCAGCACCCGGACTAGCGGGGCGGCGGGGGGGCAGTATTTT. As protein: CASSTRTSGAAGGQYF.

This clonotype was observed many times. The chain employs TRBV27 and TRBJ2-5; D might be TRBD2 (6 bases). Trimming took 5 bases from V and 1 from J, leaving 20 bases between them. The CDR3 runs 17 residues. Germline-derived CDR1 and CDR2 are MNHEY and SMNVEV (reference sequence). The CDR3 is CASSPTPGGRGQETQYF. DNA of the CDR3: TGTGCCAGCAGTCCCACTCCCGGGGGTAGGGGCCAAGAGACCCAGTACTTC.

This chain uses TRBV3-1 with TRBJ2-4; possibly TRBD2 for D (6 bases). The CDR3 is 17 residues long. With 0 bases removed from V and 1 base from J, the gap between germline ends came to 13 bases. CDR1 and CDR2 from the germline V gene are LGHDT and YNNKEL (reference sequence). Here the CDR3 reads CASSQEEGPMAKNIQYF. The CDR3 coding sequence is TGTGCCAGCAGCCAAGAGGAGGGGCCCATGGCCAAAAACATTCAGTACTTC.

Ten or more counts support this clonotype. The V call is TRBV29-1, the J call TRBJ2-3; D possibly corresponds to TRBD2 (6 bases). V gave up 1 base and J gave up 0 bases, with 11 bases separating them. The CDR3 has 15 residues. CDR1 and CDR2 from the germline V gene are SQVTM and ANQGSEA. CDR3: CSVEGGESSTDTQYF. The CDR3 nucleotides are TGCAGCGTTGAAGGCGGGGAATCTAGCACAGATACGCAGTATTTT.

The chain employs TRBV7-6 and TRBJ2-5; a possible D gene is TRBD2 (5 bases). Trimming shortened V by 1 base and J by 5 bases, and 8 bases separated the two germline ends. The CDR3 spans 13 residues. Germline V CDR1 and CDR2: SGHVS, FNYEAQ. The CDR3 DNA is TGTGCCAGCAGCTTAGGGACTGTGGAGACCCAGTACTTC. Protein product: CASSLGTVETQYF. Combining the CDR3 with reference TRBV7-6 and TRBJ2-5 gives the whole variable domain GAGVSQSPRYKVTKRGQDVALRCDPISGHVSLYWYRQALGQGPEFLTYFNYEAQQDKSGLPNDRFSAERPEGSISTLTIQRTEQRDSAMYRCASSLGTVETQYFGPGTRLLVL.

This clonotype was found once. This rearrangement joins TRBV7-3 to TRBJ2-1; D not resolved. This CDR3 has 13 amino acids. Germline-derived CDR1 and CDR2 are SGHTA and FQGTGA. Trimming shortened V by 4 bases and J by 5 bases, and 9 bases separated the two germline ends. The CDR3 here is CASSSGPNNEQFF. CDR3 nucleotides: TGTGCCAGCAGCTCCGGACCCAACAATGAGCAGTTCTTC.

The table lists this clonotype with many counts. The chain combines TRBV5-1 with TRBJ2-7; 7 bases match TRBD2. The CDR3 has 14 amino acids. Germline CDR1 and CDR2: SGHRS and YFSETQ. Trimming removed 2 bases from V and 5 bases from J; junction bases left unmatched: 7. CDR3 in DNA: TGCGCCAGCAGCTTCCTCGGGGGGATCGACGAGCAGTACGTC. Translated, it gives CASSFLGGIDEQYV.

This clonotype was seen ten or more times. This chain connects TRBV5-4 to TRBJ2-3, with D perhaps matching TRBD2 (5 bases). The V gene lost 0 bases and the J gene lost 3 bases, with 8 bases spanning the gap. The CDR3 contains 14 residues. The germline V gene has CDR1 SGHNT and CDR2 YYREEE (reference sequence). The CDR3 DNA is TGTGCCAGCAGCTTGGAGCTAGCAACAGATACGCAGTATTTT. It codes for CASSLELATDTQYF. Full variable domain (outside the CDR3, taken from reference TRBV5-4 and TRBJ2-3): ETGVTQSPTHLIKTRGQQVTLRCSSQSGHNTVSWYQQALGQGPQFIFQYYREEENGRGNFPPRFSGLQFPNYSSELNVNALELDDSALYLCASSLELATDTQYFGPGTRLTVL.

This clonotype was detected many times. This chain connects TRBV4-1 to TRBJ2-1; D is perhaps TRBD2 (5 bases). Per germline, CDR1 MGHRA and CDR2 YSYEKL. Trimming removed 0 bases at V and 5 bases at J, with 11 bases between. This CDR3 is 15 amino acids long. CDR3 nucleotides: TGCGCCAGCAGCCAAGATCCCGGACTGGACAATGAGCAGTTCTTC. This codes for CASSQDPGLDNEQFF.